The following is a T cell receptor (beta chain) sequence with its context. Its target is not known. These data originate in a study of T cells in Graves' hyperthyroidism and ophthalmopathy. General study findings and limits: Most expanded thyroid clonotypes above 0.001 recurred in blood.

RNA transcripts yielded amplified TCR beta CDR3 regions. First-round RT-PCR targeting the TCR CDR3 was performed with the HTBI primer set. TCRdb re-called the multiplex PCR reads through MiXCR, storing one row per CDR3 protein. The repertoire has 240,000 or so distinct CDR3 sequences, around 17% of them found once; the top ten carry around 30%. Diagnostic assessment was based on clinical symptoms, serum thyroxine and TRAb, thyroid ultrasound and orbital computed tomography. V was clipped by 0 bases and J by 3 bases, with 15 bases between them. Germline V gene data show CDR1 as WNHNN and CDR2 as SYGVQD (reference sequence). The CDR3 totals 17 residues.

The V gene is TRBV10-1, the J gene TRBJ1-5; D is ambiguous. This TCR derives from a young woman with Graves' ophthalmopathy. Sequenced input: blood. In DNA, the CDR3 is TGCGCCAGCAGTGAGTCTTTAGGCCCTACTTCCAATCAGCCCCAGCATTTT. Translation: CASSESLGPTSNQPQHF.